The 18 T cell receptor beta chains below come from one sample, sequenced in a study of vaccination effects on CD4 cells after COVID-19. No antigen has been assigned to these receptors. Clones were read by immunoSEQ multiplex PCR, and TCRdb kept only the in-frame ones, dropping some. The sample shows around 69,000 clones, less than 85% of them seen only once. Researchers isolated CD4+ T cells once less than 13 days of culture had elapsed. Participants got two doses of BNT162b2 or mRNA-1273 vaccine. Material: CD4+ T cells from PBMCs cultured without peptide, obtained after COVID-19 vaccination. All receptors derive from a human donor who received a COVID-19 vaccine.

The rearrangement uses TRBV7-8 and TRBJ2-7; 7 bases are a match to TRBD1. The CDR3 covers 14 residues. Trimming cost V 5 bases and J 0 bases; bases outside gene matches: 4. Per the germline V gene, CDR1 is SGHVS and CDR2 is FQNEAQ. CDR3 nucleotide sequence: TGTGCCAGCAGCGCCCGGGACAGCTCCTACGAGCAGTACGTC. This translates into CASSARDSSYEQYV.

This chain links TRBV19 with TRBJ2-3; 9 bases line up with TRBD1. Trimming cost V 1 base and J 3 bases; bases outside gene matches: 5. CDR1 is LNHDA and CDR2 is SQIVND in the germline V gene (reference sequence). The CDR3 spans 16 residues. The CDR3 here is CASSIGTGVRTDTQYF. CDR3 nucleotide sequence: TGTGCCAGTAGTATAGGGACAGGGGTCAGGACAGATACGCAGTATTTT.

The chain couples TRBV2 to TRBJ2-6; perhaps TRBD2 as D (5 bases). Germline CDR1 is SNHLY and CDR2 is FYNNEI. CDR3 length: 15 residues. V lost 6 bases and J 0 bases, leaving 9 bases between the germline ends. CDR3 loop: CASSPGNSGANVLTF. The CDR3 DNA is TGTGCCAGCAGCCCGGGGAACTCTGGGGCCAACGTCCTGACTTTC.

This clone was seen only a few times. The chain recombines TRBV4-1 with TRBJ2-6; D gene uncertain. The CDR3 totals 17 residues. Germline CDR1 is MGHRA and CDR2 is YSYEKL. V lost 0 bases, J lost 4 bases, and 13 bases lay in between. CDR3 DNA sequence: TGCGCCAGCAGCCAAGATGAACGACGAGTGGGGGCCAACGTCCTGACTTTC. It codes for CASSQDERRVGANVLTF.

This chain joins TRBV7-2 and TRBJ1-3; D ambiguous. This CDR3 contains 14 residues. Germline V lookup: CDR1 SGHTA, CDR2 FQGNSA. Trimming left V 5 bases short and J 2 bases short, with 10 bases between. CDR3 DNA: TGTGCCAGCAGCCTCCGAAGTGCTGGAAACACCATATATTTT. Its translation is CASSLRSAGNTIYF. Full variable domain (remainder filled in from reference TRBV7-2 and TRBJ1-3): GAGVSQSPSNKVTEKGKDVELRCDPISGHTALYWYRQSLGQGLEFLIYFQGNSAPDKSGLPSDRFSAERTGGSVSTLTIQRTQQEDSAVYLCASSLRSAGNTIYFGEGSWLTVV.

V is TRBV5-1 and J is TRBJ2-6, with D possibly called TRBD1 or TRBD2 (5 bases each). Germline CDR1 is SGHRS and CDR2 is YFSETQ. V shed 9 bases and J shed 1 base, with 17 bases lying between them. The CDR3 extends over 16 amino acids. The CDR3: CATGTRIASGANVLTF. CDR3 bases: TGCGCCACAGGGACCCGGATCGCGTCTGGGGCCAACGTCCTGACTTTC. Looking up the rest from reference TRBV5-1 and TRBJ2-6 gives the full variable domain: KAGVTQTPRYLIKTRGQQVTLSCSPISGHRSVSWYQQTPGQGLQFLFEYFSETQRNKGNFPGRFSGRQFSNSRSEMNVSTLELGDSALYLCATGTRIASGANVLTFGAGSRLTVL.

The chain employs TRBV7-3 and TRBJ1-2; 7 bases align to TRBD1. This CDR3 region has 14 residues. The V gene end was trimmed by 4 bases and the J gene end by 2 bases; junction bases not matched to a gene: 4. Germline CDR1 SGHTA, CDR2 FQGTGA. Written as DNA, the CDR3 is TGTGCCAGCAGCTCCGAGACAGGGAACTATGGCTACACCTTC. Its translation is CASSSETGNYGYTF.

This clone showed up just once. The chain joins TRBV6-5 to TRBJ1-2; 7 nucleotides agree with TRBD1. The germline V gene has CDR1 MNHEY and CDR2 SVGAGI. CDR3 length: 12 residues. V dropped 5 bases and J dropped 13; count of bases not matched to a gene: 10. The CDR3 DNA reads as TGTGCCAGCAGTAAGGCGACAGGGAGGTTCACCTTC. Amino acids: CASSKATGRFTF.

The rearrangement uses TRBV7-9 and TRBJ1-1; 10 bases are shared with TRBD1. V dropped 1 base and J dropped 5; count of bases not matched to a gene: 10. Germline CDR1 is SEHNR and CDR2 is FQNEAQ (reference sequence). The CDR3 covers 17 residues. The CDR3 protein is CASSLGPDRGTATEAFF. The CDR3 DNA reads as TGTGCCAGCAGCTTAGGCCCGGACAGGGGGACGGCAACTGAAGCTTTCTTT.

The chain employs TRBV7-3 and TRBJ2-5; D unclear. This CDR3 contains 14 residues. The ends were cut back, 5 bases at V and 2 bases at J, with 12 bases in the middle. Germline V CDR1 and CDR2: SGHTA, FQGTGA. In nucleotides, the CDR3 is TGTGCCAGCAGCCCCAAAGGCTTGCAAGAGACCCAGTACTTC. Translation gives CASSPKGLQETQYF.

This clone showed up just a few times. The chain carries TRBV29-1 and TRBJ1-6; weak D call: TRBD1 (6 bases). V shed 4 bases and J shed 6 bases, with 10 bases lying between them. From germline, CDR1 is SQVTM and CDR2 ANQGSEA. This CDR3 region has 13 residues. The CDR3 is CSVGTATNSPLHF. The CDR3 nucleotides read TGCAGCGTTGGGACAGCGACTAATTCACCCCTCCACTTT.

The chain is built from TRBV24-1 and TRBJ2-2; 7 bases map to TRBD2. CDR1 and CDR2 (germline): KGHDR, SFDVKD. The CDR3 spans 15 residues. Unmatched junction bases numbered 4, after V lost 2 bases and J lost 5 bases. The DNA for the CDR3 is TGTGCCACCAGTGATTGGGAGGGAAGTACCGGGGAGCTGTTTTTT. This gives the protein CATSDWEGSTGELFF.

The chain links TRBV18 to TRBJ2-7; D is tentatively TRBD1 or TRBD2 (5 bases each). V was shortened by 6 bases and J by 5 bases, with 14 bases between the two germline ends. CDR1 is KGHSH, CDR2 LQKENI, per germline. This CDR3 contains 13 residues. The CDR3 spells CASSPGRWDEQYV. The CDR3 nucleotides are TGTGCCAGCTCCCCGGGGCGATGGGACGAGCAGTACGTC.

The chain employs TRBV6-6 and TRBJ1-5; D is unresolved. CDR3 length: 17 amino acids. With 5 bases removed from V and 0 bases from J, the gap between germline ends came to 17 bases. The germline CDR1 and CDR2 sequences are MNHNY and SVGAGI (reference sequence). The CDR3 reads CASSPAAGRNSNQPQHF. The CDR3 bases are TGTGCCAGCAGTCCCGCCGCGGGGAGGAATAGCAATCAGCCCCAGCATTTT.

V is TRBV23-1 and J is TRBJ1-6, with D maybe TRBD1 (5 bases). TRBV23-1 is known as an ORF, though its function is uncertain. CDR3 size: 17 residues. Trimming stripped 0 bases from V and 4 bases from J, with 13 bases between. CDR3 DNA: TGCGCCAGCAGTCAATCCACAGGCACCCCTTATAATTCACCCCTCCACTTT. Residues: CASSQSTGTPYNSPLHF.

This clone was seen only a few times. The sample holds other DNA sequences that translate to the same CDR3. This chain uses TRBV7-2 with TRBJ2-2; TRBD1 or TRBD2 may be the D gene (5 bases each). V was cut by 3 bases and J by 4 bases, with 9 bases left in between. Germline V gene sequence: CDR1 SGHTA, CDR2 FQGNSA. The CDR3 is 14 residues long. The CDR3 DNA reads TGTGCCAGCAGCTTGAGGGGAACCACCGGGGAGCTGTTTTTT. It encodes CASSLRGTTGELFF.

This clone was observed a single time. J is TRBJ1-1 and V is TRBV6-6, with 7 bases fitting TRBD1. The CDR3 consists of 15 residues. From germline, CDR1 is MNHNY and CDR2 SVGAGI (reference sequence). Losses at the gene ends were 2 bases for V and 3 bases for J; bases not matched to a gene: 6. CDR3 amino acids: CASSYVLGQHTEAFF. CDR3 DNA sequence: TGTGCCAGCAGTTACGTACTGGGACAGCACACTGAAGCTTTCTTT.

The chain carries TRBV6-6 and TRBJ2-7, with 7 bases lining up with TRBD1. Trimming cost V 0 bases and J 2 bases; bases outside gene matches: 1. Looked up from germline, CDR1 is MNHNY and CDR2 is SVGAGI (reference sequence). CDR3 length equals 14 residues. CDR3 region: CASSYSQGAYEQYV. CDR3 bases: TGTGCCAGCAGTTACTCGCAGGGGGCCTACGAGCAGTACGTC.